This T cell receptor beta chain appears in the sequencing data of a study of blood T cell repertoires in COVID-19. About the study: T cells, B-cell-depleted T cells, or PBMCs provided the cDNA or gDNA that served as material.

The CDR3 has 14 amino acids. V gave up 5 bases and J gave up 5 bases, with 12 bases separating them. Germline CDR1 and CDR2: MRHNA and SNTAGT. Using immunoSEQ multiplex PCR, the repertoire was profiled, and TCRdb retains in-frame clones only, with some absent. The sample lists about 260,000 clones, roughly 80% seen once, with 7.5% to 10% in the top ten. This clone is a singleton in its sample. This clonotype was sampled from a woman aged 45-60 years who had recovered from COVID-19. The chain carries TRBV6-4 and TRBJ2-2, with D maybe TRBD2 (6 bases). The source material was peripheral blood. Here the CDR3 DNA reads TGTGCCAGCAGTCGGGACTCTAAAACCGGGGAGCTGTTTTTT. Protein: CASSRDSKTGELFF.